These T cell receptor beta chains were read from a single sample in a study of T-cell memory formation after mild COVID-19. TCRdb passed the 5' RACE reads through MiXCR, listing each CDR3 protein once. The sample carries 100,000 to 150,000 distinct CDR3 sequences, approximately 15% recorded once. The specimen was PBMCs or a T cell subset sorted from them (not recorded which). Receptors were obtained from a man between 18 and 35 years old who had mild COVID-19 (a few samples of this study predate the infection). Cell type and time point are not known. CDR3s include the opening cysteine and the closing phenylalanine or tryptophan. D genes are given only for firm matches. Part of the rows lack a size; the others show once, few, many or a class for expanded clones.

abundance	v_gene	d_gene	j_gene	CDR3aa	CDR3nt
few	TRBV10-3	-	TRBJ1-1	CATAGTFSEAFF	TGTGCCACGGCCGGGACATTTTCCGAAGCTTTCTTT
many	TRBV29-1	-	TRBJ2-5	CSVDPGARETQYF	TGCAGCGTTGACCCCGGGGCGAGGGAGACCCAGTACTTC
few	TRBV7-2	TRBD1	TRBJ1-6	CASSFRQGNSPLHF	TGTGCCAGCAGCTTCCGACAGGGGAATTCACCCCTCCACTTT
few	TRBV9	TRBD1	TRBJ1-2	CASSGGGAPLYGYTF	TGTGCCAGCAGCGGAGGGGGCGCTCCTCTCTATGGCTACACCTTC
once	TRBV2	TRBD1	TRBJ1-5	CASSEQGASNQPQHF	TGTGCCAGCAGTGAACAGGGGGCGAGCAATCAGCCCCAGCATTTT
few	TRBV7-3	TRBD2	TRBJ2-2	CASSVTSGGGIGELFF	TGTGCCAGCAGCGTAACTAGCGGGGGAGGTATCGGGGAGCTGTTTTTT
-	TRBV28	-	TRBJ1-2	CASTPTDRFYGYTF	TGTGCCAGCACCCCGACCGACAGATTCTATGGCTACACCTTC
-	TRBV6-5	-	TRBJ1-6	CASSSVSHNSPLHF	TGTGCCAGCAGTTCGGTCTCCCATAATTCACCCCTCCACTTT
medium-sized	TRBV5-1	-	TRBJ2-5	CASSSGGTGGLQETQYF	TGCGCCAGCAGCTCCGGGGGGACAGGAGGGCTCCAAGAGACCCAGTACTTC
few	TRBV5-1	-	TRBJ2-5	CASSFGLNGETQYF	TGCGCCAGCAGCTTCGGCCTAAACGGGGAGACCCAGTACTTC
-	TRBV7-2	-	TRBJ1-2	CASSRNGYTF	TGTGCCAGCAGCCGAAACGGCTACACCTTC
-	TRBV6-5	-	TRBJ1-1	CASSYTWDTEAFF	TGTGCCAGCAGTTACACCTGGGACACTGAAGCTTTCTTT
few	TRBV9	-	TRBJ2-3	CASSVTSTDTQYF	TGTGCCAGCAGCGTAACTAGCACAGATACGCAGTATTTT
-	TRBV5-6	-	TRBJ2-5	CASSLERRIGETQYF	TGTGCCAGCAGCTTGGAAAGAAGGATAGGAGAGACCCAGTACTTC
few	TRBV4-3	-	TRBJ2-3	CASSQDLANTQYF	TGCGCCAGCAGCCAAGATCTGGCGAATACGCAGTATTTT
few	TRBV11-2	-	TRBJ1-5	CASSLIGYNQPQHF	TGTGCCAGCAGCTTAATCGGGTACAATCAGCCCCAGCATTTT
few	TRBV7-9	-	TRBJ1-2	CASPHGYTF	TGTGCCAGCCCCCATGGCTACACCTTC
few	TRBV10-3	TRBD1	TRBJ2-3	CAISESIPGTGQTDTQYF	TGTGCCATCAGTGAGTCGATTCCCGGGACAGGGCAAACAGATACGCAGTATTTT
-	TRBV20-1	-	TRBJ2-3	CSAAGADTQYF	TGCAGTGCTGCAGGGGCAGATACGCAGTATTTT
few	TRBV6-2/TRBV6-3	TRBD2	TRBJ2-3	CASSRAGRGVTDTQYF	TGTGCCAGCAGTAGAGCGGGGCGGGGGGTCACAGATACGCAGTATTTT
few	TRBV10-3	-	TRBJ1-3	CAISESTLVGNTIYF	TGTGCCATCAGTGAGTCGACGCTCGTAGGAAACACCATATATTTT
few	TRBV5-4	-	TRBJ2-4	CASSLSETRDIQYF	TGTGCCAGCAGCCTATCCGAAACAAGGGACATTCAGTACTTC
-	TRBV27	TRBD2	TRBJ2-5	CASGTSGVLTGETQYF	TGTGCCAGCGGGACTAGCGGCGTACTGACGGGGGAGACCCAGTACTTC
few	TRBV5-1	-	TRBJ2-1	CASSAGQSLHEQFF	TGCGCCAGCAGCGCCGGACAGAGCTTGCATGAGCAGTTCTTC
-	TRBV7-2	TRBD1	TRBJ1-2	CASSPRTGGGGYTF	TGTGCCAGCAGCCCCCGGACAGGGGGAGGCGGCTACACCTTC
-	TRBV2	-	TRBJ1-5	CASSQERQLYSNQPQHF	TGTGCCAGCAGTCAAGAGAGGCAGCTTTATAGCAATCAGCCCCAGCATTTT
many	TRBV9	-	TRBJ2-3	CASSVVWNTDTQYF	TGTGCCAGCAGCGTAGTTTGGAACACAGATACGCAGTATTTT
-	TRBV7-8	-	TRBJ2-7	CASSPLYEQYF	TGTGCCAGCAGCCCCTTGTACGAGCAGTACTTC
few	TRBV7-2	TRBD1	TRBJ1-1	CASSPGQGKITEAFF	TGTGCCAGCAGCCCGGGACAGGGGAAGATCACTGAAGCTTTCTTT
-	TRBV7-2	TRBD2	TRBJ2-5	CASSLQGLAGGETQYF	TGTGCCAGCAGCCTCCAGGGACTAGCGGGGGGCGAGACCCAGTACTTC
few	TRBV5-1	TRBD1	TRBJ1-4	CASSLAPRGPDEKLFF	TGCGCCAGCAGCTTGGCCCCCAGGGGGCCGGATGAAAAACTGTTTTTT
-	TRBV11-3	-	TRBJ2-1	CASRSGANEQFF	TGTGCCAGCAGGTCAGGGGCTAATGAGCAGTTCTTC
few	TRBV18	-	TRBJ2-5	CASSRTETQYF	TGTGCCAGCTCACGCACGGAGACCCAGTACTTC
few	TRBV3-1	TRBD1	TRBJ2-2	CASSRLGPGTGGTGELFF	TGTGCCAGCAGCCGTTTGGGACCCGGGACAGGAGGGACCGGGGAGCTGTTTTTT
few	TRBV20-1	TRBD2	TRBJ2-5	CSGISGGAQETQYF	TGCAGTGGGATAAGCGGGGGGGCTCAAGAGACCCAGTACTTC
-	TRBV10-3	TRBD1	TRBJ2-5	CAISAGGAGKGETQYF	TGTGCCATCAGTGCAGGGGGCGCGGGAAAAGGGGAGACCCAGTACTTC
-	TRBV5-5	-	TRBJ2-3	CASSWGAGSYGPTDTQYF	TGTGCCAGCAGCTGGGGCGCCGGGTCTTACGGGCCCACAGATACGCAGTATTTT
few	TRBV9	-	TRBJ2-7	CASSVEEHEQYF	TGTGCCAGCAGCGTAGAGGAGCACGAGCAGTACTTC
-	TRBV24-1	TRBD2	TRBJ2-5	CATSDFTSGETQYF	TGTGCCACCAGTGATTTCACTAGCGGAGAGACCCAGTACTTC
-	TRBV3-1	TRBD1	TRBJ1-1	CASSLHGTGVNTEAFF	TGTGCCAGCAGCCTCCATGGGACAGGGGTGAACACTGAAGCTTTCTTT
many	TRBV5-1	-	TRBJ2-5	CASSFVDETQYF	TGCGCCAGCAGCTTTGTTGACGAGACCCAGTACTTC
few	TRBV19	-	TRBJ2-2	CASTYGGDPGELFF	TGTGCCAGTACCTATGGAGGGGACCCGGGGGAGCTGTTTTTT
few	TRBV6-6	-	TRBJ2-5	CASGEGTETQYF	TGTGCCAGCGGCGAGGGAACGGAGACCCAGTACTTC
-	TRBV20-1	TRBD2	TRBJ2-3	CSGTSGGTDTQYF	TGCAGTGGAACTAGCGGGGGAACAGATACGCAGTATTTT
few	TRBV4-1	-	TRBJ2-6	CASSQEYGEGAGANVLTF	TGCGCCAGCAGCCAAGAATATGGGGAGGGGGCTGGGGCCAACGTCCTGACTTTC
many	TRBV12-3/TRBV12-4	-	TRBJ1-5	CASSPSPASPQHF	TGTGCCAGCAGCCCTAGCCCGGCCTCGCCCCAGCATTTT
-	TRBV25-1	-	TRBJ1-2	CASSNPGFGYTF	TGTGCCAGCAGTAATCCGGGATTTGGCTACACCTTC
many	TRBV5-1	TRBD2	TRBJ2-3	CASSTQTSGGDTQYF	TGCGCCAGCAGCACTCAGACTAGCGGGGGGGATACGCAGTATTTT
-	TRBV7-3	-	TRBJ1-1	CASSIGTENTEAFF	TGTGCCAGCAGCATCGGGACGGAGAACACTGAAGCTTTCTTT
many	TRBV7-6	TRBD1	TRBJ1-4	CASSPSQGASQEKLFF	TGTGCCAGCAGCCCGTCGCAGGGGGCTTCGCAGGAAAAACTGTTTTTT
many	TRBV7-3	TRBD2	TRBJ2-1	CASSFALTSGAGHEQFF	TGTGCCAGCAGCTTCGCGCTTACTAGCGGGGCCGGCCATGAGCAGTTCTTC
-	TRBV6-5	-	TRBJ2-4	CASSYEGVQGKNIQYF	TGTGCCAGCAGTTACGAGGGGGTTCAGGGAAAAAACATTCAGTACTTC
once	TRBV7-9	-	TRBJ1-6	CASSLRFRGDSPLHF	TGTGCCAGCAGCCTAAGATTCAGGGGCGATTCACCCCTCCACTTT
-	TRBV6-5	-	TRBJ2-2	CASSYSRAGSPSNTGELFF	TGTGCCAGCAGTTACTCTAGGGCCGGGAGCCCATCGAACACCGGGGAGCTGTTTTTT
-	TRBV6-4	TRBD1	TRBJ1-2	CASSERTGRGYTF	TGTGCCAGCAGTGAGAGGACAGGGCGCGGCTACACCTTC
-	TRBV12-3/TRBV12-4	-	TRBJ2-5	CASSLFLGGETQYF	TGTGCCAGCAGTTTATTTCTAGGTGGGGAGACCCAGTACTTC
many	TRBV7-9	TRBD1	TRBJ2-3	CASSFSGQATDTQYF	TGTGCCAGCAGCTTTTCTGGACAGGCCACAGATACGCAGTATTTT
-	TRBV18	-	TRBJ1-1	CASSPPQGWGMNTEAFF	TGTGCCAGCTCACCACCTCAGGGGTGGGGGATGAACACTGAAGCTTTCTTT
-	TRBV18	-	TRBJ1-2	CASSLIGGNYGYTF	TGTGCCAGCTCCCTCATAGGGGGTAACTATGGCTACACCTTC